This T cell receptor beta chain was retrieved from a study of T cell repertoires in cytomegalovirus infection (dated by TCRdb to the late 2010s). General notes on the study: Peptide stimulations targeted recently identified HLA-C-restricted CMV epitopes, whose presentation resists viral immunomodulation, together with well-studied HLA-B-restricted epitopes. Because public TCR beta signatures pointed to carriage of CMV infection together with the matching HLA type, the HLA type of each donor mattered for the analysis. Overall study results and their limits: In both this cohort and an independent cohort of approximately 350 donors, the cumulative frequency of public TCR beta family members distinguished carriers of CMV infection plus the relevant HLA type. The ex vivo response was dominated by HLA-C-restricted CMV-specific TCR beta clonotypes, which also provided the single most frequent clonotype in two of eight donors.

Trimming takes 6 bases from V and 3 bases from J, and the germline ends sit 9 bases apart. The CDR3 starts with the cysteine, ends with the phenylalanine, and has 13 residues. CDR3 DNA is the only sequence kept; it has 39 bases, read in frame from the first base. CDR1 and CDR2, looked up from the germline V gene, are SGHDN and FVKESK. In the paper's terms, the treatment or condition label means: in vitro stimulation with specific CMV peptide epitopes to enrich CMV-specific T cells. The instrument was an Illumina HiSeq 1500. TCRdb ran its own pipeline on the public reads, namely fastp trimming at Q25 and MiXCR clone calling, and kept in-frame beta chains. Each entry merges the rows of one CDR3 protein and shows their most common DNA and genes. The sample table lists around 360,000 distinct CDR3 sequences, roughly 34% of them with a count of one. 13% of the sample lies in the top ten. In the case of this clonotype: Its binding antigen is unknown. No much larger clone exists at a distance of one base, and base qualities are not known.

This TCR was recovered from a human donor in good health (CMV status not recorded). Some clones in this sample may be carry-over from other donors' samples. This material consisted of cultured PBMCs, taken from culture after CMV antigen stimulation. The chain employs TRBV14 and TRBJ2-1, and possibly TRBD1, on 6 matching bases. The DNA sequence is as follows: TGTGCCAGCAGACCACAGGGCTACAATGAGCAGTTCTTC. Its amino acids are CASRPQGYNEQFF. Reference TRBV14 and TRBJ2-1 genes cover what lies past the CDR3, so the full variable domain is EAGVTQFPSHSVIEKGQTVTLRCDPISGHDNLYWYRRVMGKEIKFLLHFVKESKQDESGMPNNRFLAERTGGTYSTLKVQPAELEDSGVYFCASRPQGYNEQFFGPGTRLTVL.